One TCR beta chain is described in this entry. Its specificity is unknown. This sample is drawn from a study of cytomegalovirus exposure and HLA in healthy donors. Study in general: An earlier analysis found around 120 million unique TCR beta sequences from around 180 million T cells.

Whole-study findings and limits: Most CMV-associated TCR beta chains appeared HLA-restricted in a later analysis. A later analysis found TCR association rates differed by HLA locus, highest for DRB1 and lowest for HLA-C. Associated with cytomegalovirus, according to the listing, were 150 to 200 TCR beta chains.

Per germline, CDR1 GTSNPN and CDR2 SVGIG (reference sequence). V was cut by 4 bases and J by 2 bases, with 21 bases left in between. This CDR3 has 16 residues. PCR used 60 Vbeta primers and 13 Jbeta primers. Produced via immunoSEQ multiplex PCR; TCRdb's table is partial and in-frame only. The data show under 110,000 clones, 65% to 80% seen once. V gene TRBV30 combines with J gene TRBJ2-7; D is ambiguous. This sequence originates from a male donor in good health and CMV-seropositive. Input material: PBMCs. The CDR3 DNA reads TGTGCCTGGACCCACGGCGGCACCCAGATCACCTACGAGCAGTACTTC. This gives the protein CAWTHGGTQITYEQYF.